Listed below are T cell receptor beta chains from one sample, sequenced in a study of OX40 agonist ivuxolimab in advanced cancers. TCRdb's table, derived via immunoSEQ multiplex PCR, lists solely in-frame clones and lacks some. The sample lists 52,000 or so clones; 88% were seen once. Material: CD4+ or CD8+ T cells sorted from blood, obtained in a trial of the OX40 agonist ivuxolimab. Receptors originate from an adult with an advanced solid tumor such as melanoma, head and neck, liver or kidney cancer. Each CDR3 is given with its conserved first and last residue. A D gene is named only where the DNA matches it firmly. Only some rows state a clone size, as once, few, many or a class for expanded clones.

j_gene	v_gene	abundance	d_gene	CDR3aa	CDR3nt
TRBJ2-1	TRBV12-5	.	TRBD2	CASGSGLVYGEQFF	TGTGCTAGTGGTTCGGGACTAGTATATGGTGAGCAGTTCTTC
TRBJ2-7	TRBV2	few	TRBD2	CASSNLIAGVDYEQYF	TGTGCCAGCAGTAATCTTATAGCGGGAGTGGATTACGAGCAGTACTTC
TRBJ2-4	TRBV19	.	TRBD1	CASSPLTGLKNIQYF	TGTGCCAGTTCCCCCCTGACAGGGCTCAAAAACATTCAGTACTTC
TRBJ2-7	TRBV27	.	TRBD1	CASSIGTGSYEQYF	TGTGCCAGCAGTATCGGGACAGGGAGCTACGAGCAGTACTTC
TRBJ1-5	TRBV19	few	TRBD1	CATRQGLQPQHF	TGTGCCACCAGACAGGGACTTCAGCCCCAGCATTTT
TRBJ2-2	TRBV19	.	.	CASPTENTGELFF	TGTGCCAGTCCGACAGAGAACACCGGGGAGCTGTTTTTT
TRBJ2-7	TRBV9	.	TRBD1	CASSHRDRGGNEQYF	TGTGCCAGCAGCCACCGGGACAGGGGAGGTAACGAGCAGTACTTC
TRBJ2-7	TRBV7-8	.	TRBD2	CASSSSFSGSSYEQYF	TGTGCCAGCAGCTCCTCTTTCAGCGGGAGCTCCTACGAGCAGTACTTC
TRBJ2-1	TRBV2	.	TRBD2	CASSDPAGVIEQFF	TGTGCCAGCAGTGACCCAGCGGGGGTCATAGAGCAGTTCTTC
TRBJ1-1	TRBV7-2	.	.	CASSLMGALAFF	TGTGCCAGCAGCTTAATGGGGGCTTTGGCTTTCTTT
TRBJ1-2	TRBV9	.	TRBD1	CASGTGGVGYTF	TGTGCCAGTGGGACAGGGGGCGTTGGCTACACCTTC
TRBJ2-6	TRBV18	.	TRBD1	CASSPPRDRGLLGANVLTF	TGTGCCAGCTCACCACCACGAGACAGGGGGCTACTTGGGGCCAACGTCCTGACTTTC
TRBJ1-4	TRBV27	.	TRBD1	CASSLWTGGGEKLFF	TGTGCCAGCAGTTTATGGACAGGGGGTGGGGAAAAACTGTTTTTT
TRBJ2-5	TRBV21-1	.	.	CASRKKGVGAETQYF	TGTGCCAGCAGAAAAAAAGGGGTCGGGGCAGAGACCCAGTACTTC
TRBJ2-3	TRBV27	few	.	CASSLRGVWGDTQYF	TGTGCCAGCAGTTTAAGGGGGGTTTGGGGAGATACGCAGTATTTT
TRBJ1-1	TRBV23-1	once	.	CANRGNGIVQDTEAFF	TGCGCCAACCGAGGGAATGGGATCGTTCAGGACACTGAAGCTTTCTTT
TRBJ2-4	TRBV4-1	.	TRBD1	CASSHQGDRGSYF	TGCGCCAGCAGCCATCAGGGAGACAGGGGTTCGTACTTC
TRBJ2-3	TRBV4-1	.	.	CASSQDRGGGTDTQYF	TGCGCCAGCAGCCAAGATCGGGGTGGGGGCACAGATACGCAGTATTTT
TRBJ1-3	TRBV4-1	.	TRBD1	CASSQEDRVGNTIYF	TGCGCCAGCAGCCAAGAGGACAGGGTGGGAAACACCATATATTTT
TRBJ2-1	TRBV9	.	TRBD2	CASSGGLAGSEQFF	TGTGCCAGCAGCGGGGGACTAGCGGGCAGTGAGCAGTTCTTC
TRBJ2-3	TRBV6-1	.	.	CASSRTDSTDTQYF	TGTGCCAGCAGTCGGACAGATAGCACAGATACGCAGTATTTT
TRBJ1-4	TRBV7-6	.	.	CASSLGRGFATNEKLFF	TGTGCCAGCAGCTTAGGGCGGGGCTTTGCAACTAATGAAAAACTGTTTTTT
TRBJ2-3	TRBV6-5	.	.	CASSYSNADTQYF	TGTGCCAGCAGTTACTCGAATGCAGATACGCAGTATTTT
TRBJ2-1	TRBV28	.	TRBD2	CASSLETSGIYNEQFF	TGTGCCAGCAGTCTAGAGACTAGCGGGATATACAATGAGCAGTTCTTC
TRBJ1-2	TRBV7-7	.	TRBD1	CASSPISGGGYTF	TGTGCCAGCAGCCCCATATCAGGGGGTGGCTACACCTTC
TRBJ1-2	TRBV2	once	.	CASSVSPNYGYTF	TGTGCCAGCAGTGTGAGCCCTAACTATGGCTACACCTTC
TRBJ2-5	TRBV9	.	.	CASSVATGSGETQYF	TGTGCCAGCAGCGTAGCTACAGGGTCGGGAGAGACCCAGTACTTC
TRBJ2-1	TRBV30	.	.	CAWSRGGLINEQFF	TGTGCCTGGAGTAGGGGGGGGCTAATCAATGAGCAGTTCTTC
TRBJ1-1	TRBV19	.	.	CASSISGNTEAFF	TGTGCCAGTAGTATATCGGGGAACACTGAAGCTTTCTTT
TRBJ1-2	TRBV6-1	.	TRBD1	CASSDLGQDRGYTF	TGTGCCAGCAGTGATTTGGGACAGGACAGAGGCTACACCTTC
TRBJ2-3	TRBV28	.	.	CATRGAYRTDTQYF	TGTGCCACCCGAGGGGCCTATCGCACAGATACGCAGTATTTT
TRBJ2-5	TRBV28	once	TRBD1	CASSLAEYVWDRDQETQYF	TGTGCCAGCAGTTTAGCGGAGTATGTGTGGGACAGAGACCAAGAGACCCAGTACTTC
TRBJ1-1	TRBV4-3	.	TRBD1	CASSQDGAGGYTEAFF	TGCGCCAGCAGCCAAGATGGGGCAGGGGGCTACACTGAAGCTTTCTTT
TRBJ2-3	TRBV4-3	.	TRBD1	CASSTRQGATDTQYF	TGCGCCAGCAGCACCCGACAGGGGGCCACAGATACGCAGTATTTT
TRBJ2-5	TRBV30	.	.	CAWSLRGMGTQYF	TGTGCCTGGAGTCTGCGGGGTATGGGGACCCAGTACTTC
TRBJ2-1	TRBV10-3	.	.	CAIKGDNEQFF	TGTGCCATAAAGGGGGACAATGAGCAGTTCTTC
TRBJ1-1	TRBV5-1	once	.	CASSLASGAGEAFF	TGCGCCAGCAGCCTGGCCTCAGGGGCGGGTGAAGCTTTCTTT
TRBJ1-5	TRBV2	.	.	CASSVGLSNQPQHF	TGTGCCAGCAGCGTGGGCCTTAGCAATCAGCCCCAGCATTTT
TRBJ2-1	TRBV28	once	TRBD1	CASSLGTGGYNEQFF	TGTGCCAGCAGTTTAGGGACAGGGGGTTACAATGAGCAGTTCTTC
TRBJ2-7	TRBV5-5	.	.	CASSLVGVDYEQYF	TGTGCCAGCAGCTTGGTAGGAGTCGATTACGAGCAGTACTTC
TRBJ2-7	TRBV29-1	.	.	CSAGGGRGHEQYF	TGCAGCGCCGGAGGAGGCAGGGGCCACGAGCAGTACTTC
TRBJ2-1	TRBV7-2	.	TRBD2	CASSLVAGVWNEQFF	TGTGCCAGCAGCTTGGTAGCGGGAGTTTGGAATGAGCAGTTCTTC